The 23 T cell receptor beta chains below all came from one sample that was sequenced in a study of CXCR3-negative and CXCR3-positive naive CD8 T cells. Study conclusions and caveats: A higher hydrophobicity marked the TRB CDR3s of CXCR3-positive naive cells versus CXCR3-negative naive cells.

Antigens of these TCRs are unknown. All TRB cDNA libraries came from 5' RACE performed with UMI labels. TCRdb re-analyzed the 5' RACE reads; it lists each CDR3 protein once, without DNA. This sample's clone table lists approximately 59,000 distinct CDR3 sequences. The source material was naive CXCR3+ CD8+ T cells from blood. As for subset: CD45RO-CCR7+CD27+CD95- naive CD8+ T cells expressing CXCR3 (TNR3+). Receptor source: a human donor in good health. Some clones in this sample may be carry-over from other donors' samples.

The V call is TRBV7-2, the J call TRBJ2-3; no DNA is available, so the TRBD2 call from TCRdb remains unchecked. Germline loops: CDR1 SGHTA, CDR2 FQGNSA. The CDR3 spans 14 residues. The CDR3 sequence is CASSFEGLTDTQYF. Filled out from reference TRBV7-2 and TRBJ2-3, the complete variable domain reads GAGVSQSPSNKVTEKGKDVELRCDPISGHTALYWYRQSLGQGLEFLIYFQGNSAPDKSGLPSDRFSAERTGGSVSTLTIQRTQQEDSAVYLCASSFEGLTDTQYFGPGTRLTVL.

The chain is built from TRBV12-3 or TRBV12-4 and TRBJ1-2. There are 12 residues in the CDR3. CDR3 protein: CASDGFHAGYTF.

The chain joins TRBV7-3 to TRBJ1-5; TCRdb indicates TRBD1, and absent DNA this call remains unverified. The germline V gene encodes CDR1 SGHTA and CDR2 FQGTGA. The CDR3 contains 14 residues. This chain's CDR3 is CASTPDGGNQPQHF. Full variable domain (remainder filled in from reference TRBV7-3 and TRBJ1-5): GAGVSQTPSNKVTEKGKYVELRCDPISGHTALYWYRQSLGQGPEFLIYFQGTGAADDSGLPNDRFFAVRPEGSVSTLKIQRTERGDSAVYLCASTPDGGNQPQHFGDGTRLSIL.

V usage is TRBV5-1 and J usage is TRBJ2-1. The CDR3 is 14 residues long. Germline values: CDR1 SGHRS, CDR2 YFSETQ. Here the CDR3 reads CASSLAVNQDEQFF.

J is TRBJ1-2 and V is TRBV9; the TRBD1 assignment by TCRdb is unverifiable without DNA. This CDR3 region has 16 residues. Germline V lookup: CDR1 SGDLS, CDR2 YYNGEE. The CDR3 sequence: CASSDPNWTGQNGYTF.

The chain has TRBV29-1 and TRBJ2-1; TCRdb's assignment of TRBD1 cannot be checked, as there is no DNA. The CDR3 consists of 13 residues. Germline lookup yields CDR1 SQVTM and CDR2 ANQGSEA. The CDR3 reads CSVDQGAYNEQFF.

This chain links TRBV23-1 with TRBJ2-5. TRBV23-1 is classed as an ORF, of uncertain function. The CDR3 is made up of 12 amino acids. The CDR3: CASSRSWETQYF.

This chain connects TRBV9 to TRBJ1-1. CDR1 is SGDLS, CDR2 YYNGEE, per germline. The CDR3 is 15 residues long. CDR3: CASSVVLGVNTEAFF.

The CDR3 reads CASTRIGSGGLNQETQYF. This chain uses TRBV6-5 with TRBJ2-5; TCRdb picks TRBD2, but there is no DNA to check that call. The germline CDR1 and CDR2 sequences are MNHEY and SVGAGI. This CDR3 spans 18 amino acids.

The chain joins TRBV6-2 or TRBV6-3 to TRBJ2-1; lacking DNA, the TRBD1 call made by TCRdb goes unchecked. Germline CDR1 and CDR2: MNHEY and SVGEGT. This CDR3 has 16 amino acids. The CDR3 protein is CASSPLGGSSYNEQFF.

This chain links TRBV15 with TRBJ1-4; TCRdb reports TRBD1, a call that lacks DNA to check it against. The CDR3 totals 16 residues. Germline CDR1 LNHNV, CDR2 YYDKDF (reference sequence). The CDR3 protein is CAMENRGLPTNEKLFF. The full variable domain, completed using reference TRBV15 and TRBJ1-4, is DAMVIQNPRYQVTQFGKPVTLSCSQTLNHNVMYWYQQKSSQAPKLLFHYYDKDFNNEADTPDNFQSRRPNTSFCFLDIRSPGLGDTAMYLCAMENRGLPTNEKLFFGSGTQLSVL.

The rearrangement joins TRBV5-1 to TRBJ1-1. The CDR3 has 15 residues. Germline V lookup: CDR1 SGHRS, CDR2 YFSETQ. CDR3 in amino acids: CASSPDGSMNTEAFF. Supplemented by reference TRBV5-1 and TRBJ1-1, the full variable domain reads KAGVTQTPRYLIKTRGQQVTLSCSPISGHRSVSWYQQTPGQGLQFLFEYFSETQRNKGNFPGRFSGRQFSNSRSEMNVSTLELGDSALYLCASSPDGSMNTEAFFGQGTRLTVV.

The V gene is TRBV11-3, the J gene TRBJ2-1; the D gene TCRdb calls, TRBD1, cannot be checked with no DNA. The CDR3 has 12 residues. The V gene's germline CDR1 is SGHNT and CDR2 YENEEA. Here the CDR3 reads CAYRDRGNEQFF. Based on the CDR3 plus reference TRBV11-3 and TRBJ2-1, the full variable domain is EAGVVQSPRYKIIEKKQPVAFWCNPISGHNTLYWYLQNLGQGPELLIRYENEEAVDDSQLPKDRFSAERLKGVDSTLKIQPAELGDSAVYLCAYRDRGNEQFFGPGTRLTVL.

J is TRBJ2-7 and V is TRBV3-1. The length of the CDR3 is 16 residues. Per the germline V gene, CDR1 is LGHDT and CDR2 is YNNKEL (reference sequence). CDR3 residues: CASSQGPRQGPYEQYF.

The CDR3 sequence: CATSPGQNRNYEQYF. The chain is built from TRBV15 and TRBJ2-7; TCRdb's D call, TRBD1, is unchecked because there is no DNA. This CDR3 has 15 amino acids. Germline V CDR1 and CDR2: LNHNV, YYDKDF (reference sequence). The whole variable domain, remainder taken from reference TRBV15 and TRBJ2-7, is DAMVIQNPRYQVTQFGKPVTLSCSQTLNHNVMYWYQQKSSQAPKLLFHYYDKDFNNEADTPDNFQSRRPNTSFCFLDIRSPGLGDTAMYLCATSPGQNRNYEQYFGPGTRLTVT.

V usage is TRBV6-2 or TRBV6-3 and J usage is TRBJ1-2; absent DNA, TCRdb's TRBD1 call cannot be checked. This CDR3 has 15 amino acids. The germline V gene has CDR1 MNHEY and CDR2 SVGEGT. CDR3 residues: CASSYSVSGGYGYTF.

The chain recombines TRBV29-1 with TRBJ2-7; there is no DNA to check the TCRdb D call of TRBD1. The CDR3 spans 12 residues. CDR1 and CDR2 from the germline V gene are SQVTM and ANQGSEA. The CDR3 loop reads CSVLDRVYEQYF.

The chain joins TRBV10-3 to TRBJ2-5; no DNA is available, so the TRBD1 call from TCRdb remains unchecked. There are 16 residues in the CDR3. CDR1 is ENHRY and CDR2 is SYGVKD in the germline V gene. CDR3 in amino acids: CAISESDDGGAETQYF.

This rearrangement joins TRBV7-9 to TRBJ2-7; there is no DNA to check the TCRdb D call of TRBD1. Germline values: CDR1 SEHNR, CDR2 FQNEAQ (reference sequence). This CDR3 contains 14 residues. The CDR3 sequence: CASSPGFGWYEQYF.

This rearrangement joins TRBV6-2 or TRBV6-3 to TRBJ1-2; TCRdb's assignment of TRBD1 cannot be checked, as there is no DNA. Per the germline V gene, CDR1 is MNHEY and CDR2 is SVGEGT. CDR3 length: 17 residues. Here the CDR3 reads CASSYVPLRGLAWGYTF.

The V gene is TRBV29-1, the J gene TRBJ2-6. In germline, CDR1 is SQVTM, CDR2 ANQGSEA. There are 14 residues in the CDR3. CDR3 residues: CSVDLASGANVLTF. Variable domain in full (rest from reference TRBV29-1 and TRBJ2-6): SAVISQKPSRDICQRGTSLTIQCQVDSQVTMMFWYRQQPGQSLTLIATANQGSEATYESGFVIDKFPISRPNLTFSTLTVSNMSPEDSSIYLCSVDLASGANVLTFGAGSRLTVL.

This chain links TRBV10-3 with TRBJ2-7. Per the germline V gene, CDR1 is ENHRY and CDR2 is SYGVKD. This CDR3 is built from 15 residues. CDR3 protein: CAISESGREYYEQYF.

The rearrangement joins TRBV29-1 to TRBJ2-3; TCRdb reports TRBD2, a call that lacks DNA to check it against. The CDR3 has 13 amino acids. Germline values: CDR1 SQVTM, CDR2 ANQGSEA. CDR3 residues: CMTRDSVRDTQYF.